The 20 T cell receptor beta chains listed next were all sequenced from one sample in a study of blood T cells in healthy people across ages. A second PCR of 7 to 11 cycles used a sample-barcoded 5' primer and a J-beta primer mix. MiXCR was run by TCRdb on the 5' RACE reads, yielding one entry per CDR3 protein. The sample carries hundreds of thousands of distinct CDR3 sequences, approximately 44% recorded once. Specimen: blood. The receptors come from a man between 60 and 70 years old in good health.

This clonotype was found a few times. The CDR3 loop is CASSQDSETGRFF. DNA of the CDR3: TGCGCCAGCAGCCAAGATTCCGAGACCGGTCGGTTCTTC. The V and J genes are TRBV4-3 and TRBJ2-1, with unresolved D. Per the germline V gene, CDR1 is LGHNA and CDR2 is YSLEER. This CDR3 has 13 residues. Between the trimmed V and J ends, which lost 0 bases and 15 bases, there was a span of 15 bases.

J is TRBJ2-5 and V is TRBV3-1, with D possibly called TRBD1 or TRBD2 (5 bases each). The J call may be mistaken, given a closer DNA end match to TRBJ2-7. The CDR3 contains 15 residues. Germline CDR1 is LGHDT and CDR2 is YNNKEL (reference sequence). This chain's CDR3 is CASSRRDGRSYEQYF. CDR3 sequence (DNA): TGTGCCAGCAGCCGCCGGGACGGAAGATCCTACGAGCAGTACTTC.

The chain links TRBV21-1 to TRBJ1-4. TRBV21-1 is a listed pseudogene. CDR3 size: 15 residues. The CDR3: CASSKAGFANEKLFF. The DNA for the CDR3 is TGTGCCAGCAGCAAAGCAGGGTTCGCTAATGAAAAACTGTTTTTT.

The chain couples TRBV7-9 to TRBJ2-7, with 7 nucleotides matching TRBD1. V dropped 11 bases and J dropped 3; count of bases not matched to a gene: 16. Germline CDR1 and CDR2: SEHNR and FQNEAQ (reference sequence). The CDR3 length is 15 residues. The CDR3 DNA follows: TGTGCCGGCACCAGAGCCCCTGACAGGGACTACGAGCAGTACTTC. It translates to CAGTRAPDRDYEQYF. The variable domain in full, completed from reference TRBV7-9 and TRBJ2-7, reads DTGVSQNPRHKITKRGQNVTFRCDPISEHNRLYWYRQTLGQGPEFLTYFQNEAQLEKSRLLSDRFSAERPKGSFSTLEIQRTEQGDSAMYLCAGTRAPDRDYEQYFGPGTRLTVT.

The chain uses TRBV12-3 or TRBV12-4 and TRBJ2-1; 9 nucleotides line up with TRBD2. This CDR3 has 14 amino acids. V lost 4 bases, J lost 7 bases, and 5 bases stayed unmatched. Written as DNA, the CDR3 is TGTGCCAGCAGTTGGACTAGCGCGGCAAATGAGCAGTTCTTC. Translated: CASSWTSAANEQFF.

This clonotype was found many times. This chain joins TRBV7-2 and TRBJ2-5, with D perhaps TRBD2 (5 bases). Per the germline V gene, CDR1 is SGHTA and CDR2 is FQGNSA. This CDR3 spans 15 amino acids. Trimming stripped 6 bases from V and 0 bases from J, with 14 bases between. The CDR3 sequence is CASSSAGLYQETQYF. The CDR3 DNA follows: TGTGCCAGCAGTAGTGCGGGCTTGTACCAAGAGACCCAGTACTTC.

This clonotype was recorded at least ten times. The germline gene is not matched at one end of the junction; a read error may be the cause. This chain joins TRBV12-3 or TRBV12-4 and TRBJ2-3; D is perhaps TRBD1 or TRBD2 (5 bases each). The CDR3 sequence is 15 residues long. CDR3 in DNA: TGCGCCAGCAGCTTGGGGCGGGCCAGCACAGATACGCAGTATTTT. This sequence encodes CASSLGRASTDTQYF.

This clonotype was detected ten times or more. V is TRBV4-3 and J is TRBJ2-7; tentative D call: TRBD2 (5 bases). The germline V and J ends were trimmed by 0 bases and 3 bases, with 9 bases remaining between them. CDR1 is LGHNA and CDR2 is YSLEER in the germline V gene. The CDR3 has 14 amino acids. CDR3: CASSQDEGYYEQYF. In DNA, the CDR3 is TGCGCCAGCAGCCAAGACGAGGGTTACTACGAGCAGTACTTC.

The chain couples TRBV4-1 to TRBJ1-5; TRBD1 is a possible D gene (5 bases). Germline CDR1 reads MGHRA; CDR2 reads YSYEKL. Trimming shortened V by 0 bases and J by 7 bases, and 19 bases separated the two germline ends. The CDR3 spans 17 residues. The CDR3 nucleotides read TGCGCCAGCAGCCAAGATTTAGGGCCAGGGTCGAAACAGCCCCAGCATTTT. This gives the protein CASSQDLGPGSKQPQHF.

The chain is built from TRBV20-1 and TRBJ1-1; tentative D call: TRBD1 (5 bases). The germline V gene encodes CDR1 DFQATT and CDR2 SNEGSKA (reference sequence). The CDR3 extends over 15 amino acids. V gave up 0 bases and J gave up 0 bases, with 11 bases separating them. CDR3 loop: CSARDPTDMNTEAFF. The DNA for the CDR3 is TGCAGTGCTAGAGACCCCACGGACATGAACACTGAAGCTTTCTTT.

The chain employs TRBV2 and TRBJ2-7, with D perhaps given as TRBD1 or TRBD2 (6 bases each). There are 15 residues in the CDR3. V lost 8 bases and J lost 3, with 20 bases in between. Looked up from germline, CDR1 is SNHLY and CDR2 is FYNNEI. CDR3 DNA sequence: TGTGCCAGCTACCAAGGGGGGACCATTAACTACGAGCAGTACTTC. Encoded protein: CASYQGGTINYEQYF.

Ten or more counts support this clonotype. The rearrangement uses TRBV7-3 and TRBJ2-6; D may be TRBD1 or TRBD2 (6 bases each). CDR1 is SGHTA and CDR2 is FQGTGA in the germline V gene. V was shortened by 4 bases and J by 4 bases, with 14 bases between the two germline ends. This CDR3 contains 16 residues. CDR3 DNA sequence: TGTGCCAGCAGCTCTGGACGGGGGCGAGGGGCCAACGTCCTGACTTTC. This translates into CASSSGRGRGANVLTF.

V and J are TRBV5-1 and TRBJ1-4; maybe TRBD1 (5 bases). This CDR3 has 17 amino acids. V was shortened by 2 bases and J by 6 bases, with 20 bases between the two germline ends. Germline loops: CDR1 SGHRS, CDR2 YFSETQ. CDR3 DNA: TGCGCCAGCAGCTTTACGATCGCAGGGAACGCGGATGAAAAACTGTTTTTT. Residues: CASSFTIAGNADEKLFF.

The genes are TRBV20-1 and TRBJ1-1; D ambiguous. The CDR3 is 14 residues long. Germline CDR1 reads DFQATT; CDR2 reads SNEGSKA (reference sequence). With 0 bases removed from V and 0 bases from J, the gap between germline ends came to 8 bases. CDR3 nucleotides: TGCAGTGCTAGAGAAGGTGGACTGAACACTGAAGCTTTCTTT. This encodes CSAREGGLNTEAFF.

The chain employs TRBV6-1 and TRBJ2-4; 8 nucleotides match TRBD1. The J call is uncertain, as TRBJ2-7 better fits the DNA end. Germline CDR1 is MNHNS and CDR2 is SASEGT. The CDR3 contains 13 residues. CDR3 DNA sequence: TGTGCCATTAAGACAGGGGCGGTCTACGAGCAGTACTTC. Residues: CAIKTGAVYEQYF.

This chain connects TRBV25-1 to TRBJ1-1; D unresolved. V was clipped by 0 bases and J by 4 bases, with 6 bases between them. This CDR3 spans 13 amino acids. The germline CDR1 and CDR2 sequences are MGHDK and SYGVNS. In nucleotides, the CDR3 is TGTGCCAGCAGTGAATATTTGGGCACTGAAGCTTTCTTT. It yields the protein CASSEYLGTEAFF.

The chain carries TRBV27 and TRBJ1-2; D is possibly TRBD1 (5 bases). CDR3 length: 15 amino acids. Trimming stripped 6 bases from V and 0 bases from J, with 14 bases between. From germline, CDR1 is MNHEY and CDR2 SMNVEV (reference sequence). For the CDR3, the DNA is TGTGCCAGCAGGACCGGGGCTAAAGCTAACTATGGCTACACCTTC. Its translation: CASRTGAKANYGYTF.

The sample holds a few counts of this clonotype. The J gene is TRBJ1-1, the V gene TRBV10-3; 7 nucleotides agree with TRBD1. With V trimmed by 8 bases and J by 0 bases, 9 bases remained unmatched. CDR3 length: 15 amino acids. Germline CDR1 reads ENHRY; CDR2 reads SYGVKD. This chain's CDR3 is CAIRQGPGMNTEAFF. Written as DNA, the CDR3 is TGTGCCATCCGACAGGGCCCTGGAATGAACACTGAAGCTTTCTTT.

V and J are TRBV11-2 and TRBJ1-4; 7 nucleotides agree with TRBD1. The germline CDR1 and CDR2 sequences are SGHAT and FQNNGV. The CDR3 sequence is 17 residues long. Germline trimming cut 5 bases from V and 7 bases from J; bases unmatched to any gene: 16. The DNA for the CDR3 is TGTGCCAGCAGCGCCGAGGGATGGAACAGGGGTATTGAAAAACTGTTTTTT. Its protein is CASSAEGWNRGIEKLFF.

This chain connects TRBV9 to TRBJ2-1, with TRBD2 identical over 8 bases. The CDR3 is 16 residues long. Germline V lookup: CDR1 SGDLS, CDR2 YYNGEE. The V segment lost 4 bases and the J segment 2 bases; nucleotides outside the gene matches: 8. This chain's CDR3 is CASSNRAGATYNEQFF. The DNA of the CDR3 is TGTGCCAGCAGCAACAGAGCGGGGGCTACCTACAATGAGCAGTTCTTC.